This TCR beta chain is drawn from a study of blood T cell repertoires in COVID-19. Study-level information: The United States, Italy and Spain were the sources of the acute and convalescent COVID-19 samples.

With 2 bases clipped from V and 0 bases from J, the junction kept 6 bases outside the gene matches. CDR3 size: 17 residues. Germline CDR1 and CDR2: ENHRY and SYGVKD. Here immunoSEQ multiplex PCR was the method, and the copy in TCRdb shows in-frame clones only, minus some. The table has under 300,000 clones, around 84% seen once; the top ten hold about 7.6%. The receptor's source is a woman between 65 and 79 years old with active or convalescent COVID-19. Sequenced material: peripheral blood. The V gene is TRBV10-3, the J gene TRBJ1-1; 10 positions agree with TRBD1. DNA for the CDR3: TGTGCCATCAGTGAGGGGGACAGGGGCCGGATGAACACTGAAGCTTTCTTT. Translation: CAISEGDRGRMNTEAFF.